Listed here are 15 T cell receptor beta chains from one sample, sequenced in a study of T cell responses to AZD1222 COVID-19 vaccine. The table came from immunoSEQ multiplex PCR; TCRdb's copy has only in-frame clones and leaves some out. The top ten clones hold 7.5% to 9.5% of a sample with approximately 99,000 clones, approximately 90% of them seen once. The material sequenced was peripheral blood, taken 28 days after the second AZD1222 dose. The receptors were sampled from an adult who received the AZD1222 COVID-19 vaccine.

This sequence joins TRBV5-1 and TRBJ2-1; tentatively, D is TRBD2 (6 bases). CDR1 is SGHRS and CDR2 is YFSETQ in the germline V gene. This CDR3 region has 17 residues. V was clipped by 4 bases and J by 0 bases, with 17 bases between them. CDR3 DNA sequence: TGCGCCAGCAGCATTTACGGGAGCTGGAGCTCCTACAATGAGCAGTTCTTC. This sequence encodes CASSIYGSWSSYNEQFF.

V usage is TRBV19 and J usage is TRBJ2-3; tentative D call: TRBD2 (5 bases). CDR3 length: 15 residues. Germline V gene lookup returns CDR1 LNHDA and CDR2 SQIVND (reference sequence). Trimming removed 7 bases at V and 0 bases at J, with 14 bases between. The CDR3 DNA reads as TGTGCCAGTAACCCCGGGGATACTAGCACAGATACGCAGTATTTT. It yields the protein CASNPGDTSTDTQYF.

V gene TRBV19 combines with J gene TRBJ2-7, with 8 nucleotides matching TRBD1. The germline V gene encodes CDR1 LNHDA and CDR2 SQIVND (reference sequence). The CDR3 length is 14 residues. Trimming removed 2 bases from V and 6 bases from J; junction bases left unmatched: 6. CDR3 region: CASSIKGQALEQYF. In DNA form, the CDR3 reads TGTGCCAGTAGTATAAAGGGACAGGCGCTCGAGCAGTACTTC.

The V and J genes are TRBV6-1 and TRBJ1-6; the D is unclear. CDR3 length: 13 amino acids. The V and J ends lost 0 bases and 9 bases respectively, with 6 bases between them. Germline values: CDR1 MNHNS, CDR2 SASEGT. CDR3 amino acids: CASSEALRSPLHF. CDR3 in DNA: TGTGCCAGCAGTGAAGCGTTGCGTTCACCCCTCCACTTT.

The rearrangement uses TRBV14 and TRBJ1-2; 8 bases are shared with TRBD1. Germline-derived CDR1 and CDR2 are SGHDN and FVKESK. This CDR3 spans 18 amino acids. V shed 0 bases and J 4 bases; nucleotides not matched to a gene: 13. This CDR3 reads CASSQDRKGDRGIYGYTF. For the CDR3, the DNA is TGTGCCAGCAGCCAAGATCGGAAGGGAGACAGGGGAATCTATGGCTACACCTTC.

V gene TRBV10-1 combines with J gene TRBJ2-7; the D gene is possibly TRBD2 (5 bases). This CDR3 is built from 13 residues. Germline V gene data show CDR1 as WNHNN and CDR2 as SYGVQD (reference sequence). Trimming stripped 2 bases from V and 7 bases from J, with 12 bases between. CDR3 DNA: TGCGCCAGCAGTGAGACTAGTCTGAGGGAGCAGTACTTC. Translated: CASSETSLREQYF.

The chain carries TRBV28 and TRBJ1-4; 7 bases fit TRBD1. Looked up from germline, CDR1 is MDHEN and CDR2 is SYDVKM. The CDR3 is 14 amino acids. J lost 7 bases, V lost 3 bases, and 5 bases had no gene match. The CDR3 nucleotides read TGTGCCAGCAGTTTGGAGGGGGCGCGTGAAAAACTGTTTTTT. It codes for CASSLEGAREKLFF.

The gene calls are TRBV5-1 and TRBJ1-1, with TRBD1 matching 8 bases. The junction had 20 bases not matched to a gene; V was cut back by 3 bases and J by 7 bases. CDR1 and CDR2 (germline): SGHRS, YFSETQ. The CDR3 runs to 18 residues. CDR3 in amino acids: CASSYRTGTGRYLGEAFF. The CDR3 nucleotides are TGCGCCAGCAGCTACCGAACCGGGACAGGAAGGTATCTGGGTGAAGCTTTCTTT.

DNA of the CDR3: TGTGCCAGCAGCTCGGAAGATACGCAGTATTTT. Encoded protein: CASSSEDTQYF. V gene TRBV5-6 combines with J gene TRBJ2-3; D not resolved. Germline V gene sequence: CDR1 SGHDT, CDR2 YYEEEE. The CDR3 contains 11 residues. Between the trimmed V and J ends, which lost 3 bases and 5 bases, there was a span of 4 bases.

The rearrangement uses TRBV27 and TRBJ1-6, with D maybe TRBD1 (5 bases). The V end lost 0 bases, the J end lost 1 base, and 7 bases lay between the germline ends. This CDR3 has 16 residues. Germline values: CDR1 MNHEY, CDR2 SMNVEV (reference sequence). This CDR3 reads CASSLSRGSYNSPLHF. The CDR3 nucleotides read TGTGCCAGCAGTTTATCGAGGGGTTCCTATAATTCACCCCTCCACTTT.

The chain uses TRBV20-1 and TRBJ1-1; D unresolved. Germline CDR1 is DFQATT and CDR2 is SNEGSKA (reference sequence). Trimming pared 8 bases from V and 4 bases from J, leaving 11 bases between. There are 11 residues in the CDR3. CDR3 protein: CSLRKSTEAFF. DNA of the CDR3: TGCAGTCTCAGGAAGAGCACTGAAGCTTTCTTT.

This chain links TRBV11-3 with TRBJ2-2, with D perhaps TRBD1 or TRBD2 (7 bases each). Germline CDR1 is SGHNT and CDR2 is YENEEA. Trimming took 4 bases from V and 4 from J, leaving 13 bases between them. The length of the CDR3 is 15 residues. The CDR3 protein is CASSSQGGSTGELFF. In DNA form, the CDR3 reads TGTGCCAGCAGCTCCCAGGGGGGGAGCACCGGGGAGCTGTTTTTT. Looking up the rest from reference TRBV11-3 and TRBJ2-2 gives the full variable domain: EAGVVQSPRYKIIEKKQPVAFWCNPISGHNTLYWYLQNLGQGPELLIRYENEEAVDDSQLPKDRFSAERLKGVDSTLKIQPAELGDSAVYLCASSSQGGSTGELFFGEGSRLTVL.

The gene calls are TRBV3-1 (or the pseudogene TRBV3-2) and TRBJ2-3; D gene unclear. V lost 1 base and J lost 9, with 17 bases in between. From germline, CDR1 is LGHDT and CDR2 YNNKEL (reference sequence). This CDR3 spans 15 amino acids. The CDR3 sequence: CASSQGRRRFNTQYF. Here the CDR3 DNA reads TGTGCCAGCAGCCAAGGTCGGCGACGTTTTAACACGCAGTATTTT.

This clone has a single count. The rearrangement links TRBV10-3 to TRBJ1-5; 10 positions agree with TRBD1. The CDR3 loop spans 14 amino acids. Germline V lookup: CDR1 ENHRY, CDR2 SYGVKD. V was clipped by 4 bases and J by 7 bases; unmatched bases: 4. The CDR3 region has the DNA TGTGCCATCAGTGGGGGACAGGGGTTACAGCCCCAGCATTTT. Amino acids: CAISGGQGLQPQHF.

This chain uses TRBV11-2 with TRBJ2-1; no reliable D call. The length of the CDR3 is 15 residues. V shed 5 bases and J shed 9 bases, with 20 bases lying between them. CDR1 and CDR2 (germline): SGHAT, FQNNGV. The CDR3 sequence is CASSPSSSEHSEQFF. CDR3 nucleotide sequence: TGTGCCAGCAGCCCCTCCTCTTCTGAGCACAGTGAGCAGTTCTTC.